One and the same sample provided the 10 T cell receptor beta chains below, sequenced in a study of blood T cell repertoires in COVID-19. Clones were sequenced by immunoSEQ multiplex PCR, and TCRdb holds only the in-frame ones, with some missing. The table records around 250,000 clones, approximately 83% of them present only once. The sequenced material came from PBMCs or T cells enriched from blood (not recorded which). The receptors were sampled from a woman in her fifties or sixties who had recovered from COVID-19.

The rearrangement uses TRBV2 and TRBJ1-2, with 8 bases aligning to TRBD1. Germline lookup yields CDR1 SNHLY and CDR2 FYNNEI. J was trimmed by 2 bases and V by 6 bases; bases with no gene match: 8. This CDR3 contains 15 residues. CDR3 region: CASSVGQGLNYGYTF. The CDR3 DNA sequence: TGTGCCAGCAGCGTTGGACAGGGTTTGAACTATGGCTACACCTTC.

This clone was seen a few times. The genes are TRBV19 and TRBJ1-5; TRBD1 matches 12 bases. Germline CDR1 and CDR2: LNHDA and SQIVND (reference sequence). V was pared by 6 bases and J by 5 bases, with 2 bases of the junction left unmatched. The CDR3 spans 14 residues. As DNA, the CDR3 is TGTGCCAGTAGGGGACAGGGGGCAGATCAGCCCCAGCATTTT. It translates to CASRGQGADQPQHF.

This chain links TRBV21-1 with TRBJ1-1; TRBD1 is the table's D call, not checked against the DNA. TRBV21-1 is a documented pseudogene. The CDR3 runs to 14 residues. CDR3 sequence (DNA): TGTGCCAGCAGCAACAGGGTCATGAACACTGAAGCTTTCTTT. The encoded protein is CASSNRVMNTEAFF.

The chain joins TRBV5-4 to TRBJ1-1, with a possible D match to TRBD1 (5 bases). CDR3 length: 14 residues. V was clipped by 4 bases and J by 0 bases, with 10 bases between them. Germline V CDR1 and CDR2: SGHNT, YYREEE (reference sequence). The CDR3 spells CASSQRQLNTEAFF. Written as DNA, the CDR3 is TGTGCCAGCAGCCAACGACAGCTGAACACTGAAGCTTTCTTT.

This sequence joins TRBV19 and TRBJ1-2; D not certain. The CDR3 is 14 amino acids. Germline V CDR1 and CDR2: LNHDA, SQIVND (reference sequence). Trimming shortened V by 7 bases and J by 0 bases, and 12 bases separated the two germline ends. CDR3 sequence (DNA): TGTGCCAGTACCTCTGCAGGTACTAACTATGGCTACACCTTC. Amino acids: CASTSAGTNYGYTF.

The CDR3 is CASIGAGTSDSYEQYF. The CDR3, as DNA: TGTGCCAGCATCGGTGCTGGGACTAGCGACTCCTACGAGCAGTACTTC. The genes are TRBV27 and TRBJ2-7, with 10 positions matching TRBD2. The CDR3 is 16 amino acids. Germline CDR1 reads MNHEY; CDR2 reads SMNVEV (reference sequence). Trimming removed 7 bases from V and 0 bases from J; junction bases left unmatched: 9.

The gene calls are TRBV5-1 and TRBJ2-7; perhaps TRBD1 as D (6 bases). The germline gives CDR1 SGHRS, CDR2 YFSETQ. V gave up 5 bases and J gave up 2 bases, with 14 bases separating them. The CDR3 sequence is 14 residues long. In DNA form, the CDR3 reads TGCGCCAGCAGACCCTGGACAGAAACCTACGAGCAGTACTTC. Amino acids: CASRPWTETYEQYF.

The rearrangement uses TRBV29-1 and TRBJ2-7, with 8 bases aligning to TRBD1. The length of the CDR3 is 12 residues. In germline, CDR1 is SQVTM, CDR2 ANQGSEA. V was clipped by 6 bases and J by 3 bases; unmatched bases: 4. The CDR3 reads CSVGGQGYEQYF. The CDR3 DNA reads as TGCAGCGTCGGCGGACAGGGCTACGAGCAGTACTTC.

J is TRBJ2-1 and V is TRBV3-1 (or the pseudogene TRBV3-2); 9 bases line up with TRBD2. Germline trimming cut 1 base from V and 13 bases from J; bases unmatched to any gene: 5. This CDR3 comprises 13 residues. CDR1 and CDR2 from the germline V gene are LGHDT and YNNKEL (reference sequence). As DNA, the CDR3 is TGTGCCAGCAGCCAAGTTAGCGGGAGTTCACAGTTCTTC. Its protein is CASSQVSGSSQFF.

The gene calls are TRBV28 and TRBJ2-7; TRBD2 aligns across 8 bases. The junction had 13 bases not matched to a gene; V was cut back by 5 bases and J by 7 bases. The CDR3 runs 15 residues. The germline CDR1 and CDR2 sequences are MDHEN and SYDVKM. CDR3 loop: CASSLHAGLVREQYF. CDR3 DNA sequence: TGTGCCAGCAGTCTTCACGCGGGACTAGTGAGGGAGCAGTACTTC. Full variable domain (outside the CDR3, taken from reference TRBV28 and TRBJ2-7): DVKVTQSSRYLVKRTGEKVFLECVQDMDHENMFWYRQDPGLGLRLIYFSYDVKMKEKGDIPEGYSVSREKKERFSLILESASTNQTSMYLCASSLHAGLVREQYFGPGTRLTVT.